The 9 T cell receptor beta chains given below trace back to one sample, sequenced in a study of post-analysis software for immune sequencing data. Points from the study as a whole: With TRBV5-6, TRBV5-1 and TRBV20-1 included, about five TRBV segments were more frequent in patients than in controls.

Unique molecular identifiers were present in the TCR beta cDNA libraries. TCRdb itself ran the PCR reads through MiXCR, one entry per CDR3 protein. Of about 540,000 distinct CDR3 sequences in the sample, around 34% are singletons; the top ten hold 4.5% to 7.5%. Their antigens remain unidentified. Sample: blood. Receptors originate from a girl aged 2 to 17 with multiple sclerosis.

The V gene is TRBV20-1, the J gene TRBJ2-2, with D possibly being TRBD1 (5 bases). V lost 7 bases, J lost 3 bases, and 12 bases lay in between. There are 13 residues in the CDR3. Germline-derived CDR1 and CDR2 are DFQATT and SNEGSKA (reference sequence). CDR3 residues: CSVLRVDTGELFF. The DNA for the CDR3 is TGCAGTGTACTCAGGGTGGACACCGGGGAGCTGTTTTTT.

J is TRBJ1-2 and V is TRBV3-1; D gene ambiguous. The CDR3 contains 13 residues. Germline V lookup: CDR1 LGHDT, CDR2 YNNKEL (reference sequence). V was clipped by 1 base and J by 3 bases, with 6 bases between them. CDR3 residues: CASSQGSYYGYTF. CDR3 nucleotides: TGTGCCAGCAGCCAAGGCAGCTACTATGGCTACACCTTC.

V and J are TRBV20-1 and TRBJ2-5; 8 bases map to TRBD1. The CDR3 sequence is 16 residues long. Looked up from germline, CDR1 is DFQATT and CDR2 is SNEGSKA (reference sequence). V lost 5 bases and J lost 2; bases outside the gene matches: 13. Written as DNA, the CDR3 is TGCAGTGCTCACCTCGGACAGGGAAGTAGACAAGAGACCCAGTACTTC. Amino acid sequence: CSAHLGQGSRQETQYF.

In its sample, this clonotype was seen a few times. V is TRBV20-1 and J is TRBJ2-3; TRBD2 aligns across 7 bases. Germline V lookup: CDR1 DFQATT, CDR2 SNEGSKA (reference sequence). V lost 3 bases and J lost 5; bases outside the gene matches: 5. The CDR3 loop spans 13 amino acids. CDR3 coding DNA: TGCAGTGCTAGTAAACTAGCGAGAGATACGCAGTATTTT. Residues: CSASKLARDTQYF.

V gene TRBV10-3 combines with J gene TRBJ2-1; D gene ambiguous. CDR1 ENHRY and CDR2 SYGVKD come from the germline V gene. This CDR3 has 13 residues. V was trimmed by 4 bases and J by 5 bases, leaving 9 bases between them. The CDR3 protein is CAISGYENNEQFF. The CDR3 coding sequence is TGTGCCATCAGTGGGTACGAAAACAATGAGCAGTTCTTC.

This clonotype turned up a few times. The gene calls are TRBV10-3 and TRBJ2-3; the match to TRBD1 covers 11 bases. The CDR3 is 15 residues long. Germline assignment: CDR1 ENHRY and CDR2 SYGVKD. J lost 3 bases, V lost 4 bases, and 3 bases had no gene match. Here the CDR3 reads CAISAGTGGTDTQYF. The CDR3 nucleotides read TGTGCCATCAGTGCCGGGACAGGGGGAACAGATACGCAGTATTTT.

V usage is TRBV20-1 and J usage is TRBJ1-2; no firm D call. The CDR3 is 12 residues long. V was clipped by 6 bases and J by 8 bases, with 16 bases between them. Germline values: CDR1 DFQATT, CDR2 SNEGSKA (reference sequence). The CDR3, as DNA: TGCAGTGCAAGGGATGGCTGGTCGGGCTACACCTTC. This codes for CSARDGWSGYTF.

This clonotype was detected only a few times. The genes are TRBV6-2 or TRBV6-3 and TRBJ2-7; the match to TRBD2 covers 11 bases. Germline V gives CDR1 MNHEY, CDR2 SVGEGT. Trimming cost V 0 bases and J 2 bases; bases outside gene matches: 9. This CDR3 is built from 18 residues. The CDR3 loop reads CASSYSPGLAVLPYEQYF. As DNA, the CDR3 is TGTGCCAGCAGTTACTCGCCGGGACTAGCGGTGCTTCCCTACGAGCAGTACTTC.

The gene calls are TRBV4-1 and TRBJ1-2, with D tentatively TRBD1 (5 bases). There are 17 residues in the CDR3. The germline gives CDR1 MGHRA, CDR2 YSYEKL. V lost 0 bases and J 6 bases, leaving 20 bases between the germline ends. The CDR3 coding sequence is TGCGCCAGCAGCCAAGATTGGGCAGGGTTTAATAGGGATGGCTACACCTTC. Residues: CASSQDWAGFNRDGYTF.